Shown below are 30 T cell receptor beta chains from a single sample sequenced in a study of blood T cell repertoires in COVID-19. Repertoires were generated with immunoSEQ multiplex PCR, while TCRdb's copy carries only in-frame clones and drops some. The sample lists 140,000 or so clones, 82% seen once, with approximately 4.1% in the top ten. The sample consisted of peripheral blood. All receptors come from a woman older than 75 with acute or convalescent COVID-19.

The CDR3 DNA sequence: TGTGCCAGCAGTGAATTCTTGGGACAGGGGGCCTACAATGAGCAGTTCTTC. Its translation is CASSEFLGQGAYNEQFF. This rearrangement joins TRBV6-1 to TRBJ2-1; 11 nucleotides line up with TRBD1. In germline, CDR1 is MNHNS, CDR2 SASEGT. There are 17 residues in the CDR3. V lost 2 bases, J lost 2 bases, and 5 bases stayed unmatched.

This clone was counted a few times. V is TRBV30 and J is TRBJ1-2, with D possibly TRBD1 on 6 matching bases. The germline V gene encodes CDR1 GTSNPN and CDR2 SVGIG (reference sequence). V shed 3 bases and J shed 4 bases, with 15 bases lying between them. The CDR3 sequence is 14 residues long. As DNA, the CDR3 is TGTGCCTGGAGATTAGGGGGGGCGCTCTATGGCTACACCTTC. Its protein product is CAWRLGGALYGYTF.

The chain joins TRBV19 to TRBJ2-7; TRBD1 agrees at 10 bases. Germline V gene data show CDR1 as LNHDA and CDR2 as SQIVND (reference sequence). J was trimmed by 5 bases and V by 6 bases; bases with no gene match: 10. The CDR3 runs to 15 residues. The CDR3 sequence is CASSLRTGGFDEQYF. The CDR3 DNA sequence: TGTGCCAGTAGCCTACGGACAGGGGGTTTTGACGAGCAGTACTTC.

In this sample, this clone turned up a few times. V and J are TRBV19 and TRBJ1-4, with D maybe TRBD1 (5 bases). Germline V gene lookup returns CDR1 LNHDA and CDR2 SQIVND (reference sequence). V shed 5 bases and J shed 8 bases, with 21 bases lying between them. The CDR3 is made up of 16 amino acids. Here the CDR3 DNA reads TGTGCCAGTAGTGAGCGCCGGGGGGGGATCGACGAAAAACTGTTTTTT. It is translated as CASSERRGGIDEKLFF.

CDR3 nucleotides: TGTGCCAGCAGCCCTCTCGGGACAGTCTCTGGAAACACCATATATTTT. Residues: CASSPLGTVSGNTIYF. The genes are TRBV14 and TRBJ1-3, with 7 bases aligning to TRBD1. The CDR3 sequence is 16 residues long. The germline V gene has CDR1 SGHDN and CDR2 FVKESK. J gave up 0 bases and V 4 bases, and 6 bases lay outside the gene matches.

In this sample, this clone turned up a few times. The chain combines TRBV7-8 with TRBJ1-3; a weak D match, TRBD1 (6 bases). CDR1 is SGHVS and CDR2 is FQNEAQ in the germline V gene. This CDR3 is 21 amino acids long. Trimming removed 0 bases at V and 0 bases at J, with 24 bases between. The CDR3: CASSLARVGDRGQFSGNTIYF. The DNA for the CDR3 is TGTGCCAGCAGCTTAGCGAGAGTCGGAGACAGAGGACAGTTCTCTGGAAACACCATATATTTT. Supplemented by reference TRBV7-8 and TRBJ1-3, the full variable domain reads GAGVSQSPRYKVAKRGQDVALRCDPISGHVSLFWYQQALGQGPEFLTYFQNEAQLDKSGLPSDRFFAERPEGSVSTLKIQRTQQEDSAVYLCASSLARVGDRGQFSGNTIYFGEGSWLTVV.

Only one count was recorded for this clone. The gene calls are TRBV7-6 and TRBJ2-2; 7 bases line up with TRBD1. Losses at the gene ends were 2 bases for V and 1 base for J; bases not matched to a gene: 4. Germline CDR1 and CDR2: SGHVS and FNYEAQ. The CDR3 is 16 amino acids. The CDR3 bases are TGTGCCAGCAGCTTATTCGACAGGGTGAACACCGGGGAGCTGTTTTTT. Its translation is CASSLFDRVNTGELFF.

The chain joins TRBV7-9 to TRBJ1-2; 9 nucleotides match TRBD1. CDR1 SEHNR and CDR2 FQNEAQ come from the germline V gene (reference sequence). This CDR3 spans 14 amino acids. Trimming cost V 5 bases and J 7 bases; bases outside gene matches: 8. This CDR3 is CASSTRTGAGGYTF. In DNA, the CDR3 is TGTGCCAGCAGCACTAGGACAGGGGCCGGTGGCTACACCTTC.

This chain links TRBV5-1 with TRBJ1-6; maybe TRBD1 (5 bases). Germline lookup yields CDR1 SGHRS and CDR2 YFSETQ. The CDR3 consists of 15 residues. Between the trimmed V and J ends, which lost 2 bases and 11 bases, there was a span of 17 bases. CDR3 bases: TGCGCCAGCAGCTTACCAGGAGACAGTTACGCACCCCTCCACTTT. Its translation: CASSLPGDSYAPLHF.

The chain has TRBV4-1 and TRBJ1-1; 9 bases line up with TRBD1. Looked up from germline, CDR1 is MGHRA and CDR2 is YSYEKL. The junction had 3 bases not matched to a gene; V was cut back by 1 base and J by 3 bases. This CDR3 is 15 amino acids long. The CDR3 loop reads CASSQGRTGDTEAFF. DNA for the CDR3: TGCGCCAGCAGCCAAGGGAGGACAGGGGACACTGAAGCTTTCTTT.

This clone was observed once. The rearrangement links TRBV7-8 to TRBJ2-7; D is uncertain. Germline CDR1 reads SGHVS; CDR2 reads FQNEAQ. Trimming shortened V by 1 base and J by 5 bases, and 9 bases separated the two germline ends. The CDR3 consists of 13 residues. The CDR3: CASSLGLSNEQYF. CDR3 nucleotides: TGTGCCAGCAGCTTAGGCCTATCCAACGAGCAGTACTTC.

V usage is TRBV6-5 and J usage is TRBJ2-7; D might be TRBD1 (6 bases). This CDR3 region has 14 residues. V was trimmed by 7 bases and J by 6 bases, leaving 19 bases between them. Looked up from germline, CDR1 is MNHEY and CDR2 is SVGAGI. This chain's CDR3 is CASKSNRARAEQYF. The CDR3, as DNA: TGTGCCAGCAAAAGTAACAGGGCAAGGGCCGAGCAGTACTTC.

The chain carries TRBV10-3 and TRBJ1-2; the match to TRBD1 covers 7 bases. After removal of 6 bases from V and 6 bases from J, the junction contained 7 bases not matched to a gene. The CDR3 runs 13 residues. Germline V gene sequence: CDR1 ENHRY, CDR2 SYGVKD. The CDR3: CAIRLRQGDGYTF. The DNA of the CDR3 is TGTGCCATCAGACTCAGACAGGGAGATGGCTACACCTTC.

The chain employs TRBV5-1 and TRBJ2-5; the match to TRBD2 covers 15 bases. Looked up from germline, CDR1 is SGHRS and CDR2 is YFSETQ. The CDR3 consists of 15 residues. Unmatched junction bases numbered 5, after V lost 4 bases and J lost 7 bases. The CDR3 protein is CASSRTSGRAGTQYF. CDR3 in DNA: TGCGCCAGCAGCAGGACTAGCGGGAGGGCGGGGACCCAGTACTTC.

The CDR3 protein is CASSRRQDGTIYF. CDR3 DNA: TGTGCCAGTAGTCGGAGGCAGGACGGCACCATATATTTT. The V call is TRBV19, the J call TRBJ1-3; no reliable D call. V was shortened by 5 bases and J by 9 bases, with 14 bases between the two germline ends. CDR1 LNHDA and CDR2 SQIVND come from the germline V gene (reference sequence). The CDR3 runs 13 residues.

CDR3 sequence: CASSIWLLAGLFNNEQFF. The CDR3 nucleotides read TGTGCCAGTAGTATATGGCTACTAGCGGGGCTATTCAACAATGAGCAGTTCTTC. The chain uses TRBV19 and TRBJ2-1; 10 bases are a match to TRBD2. V gave up 2 bases and J gave up 5 bases; unmatched junction bases: 12. Germline V CDR1 and CDR2: LNHDA, SQIVND (reference sequence). This CDR3 has 18 residues.

The V gene is TRBV6-2 or TRBV6-3, the J gene TRBJ2-3; 8 bases are a match to TRBD2. The length of the CDR3 is 15 residues. V trimming: 6 bases; J trimming: 6 bases; junction bases outside the gene matches: 11. The V gene's germline CDR1 is MNHEY and CDR2 SVGEGT. The DNA of the CDR3 is TGTGCCAGCAGCCAGAACCGGGGGGGCGCGGATACGCAGTATTTT. As protein: CASSQNRGGADTQYF.

This chain connects TRBV5-4 to TRBJ1-1, with D possibly TRBD1 on 5 matching bases. The germline gives CDR1 SGHNT, CDR2 YYREEE (reference sequence). Between the trimmed V and J ends, which lost 4 bases and 3 bases, there was a span of 16 bases. The CDR3 runs to 15 residues. This CDR3 reads CASSTIQATHTEAFF. The CDR3 DNA is TGTGCCAGCAGCACAATACAGGCCACCCACACTGAAGCTTTCTTT.

This chain uses TRBV7-8 with TRBJ2-7; 7 bases are a match to TRBD1. The V gene end was trimmed by 4 bases and the J gene end by 10 bases; junction bases not matched to a gene: 4. The germline V gene encodes CDR1 SGHVS and CDR2 FQNEAQ. This CDR3 has 11 residues. DNA of the CDR3: TGTGCCAGCAGCTCACGACAGGGACAGTACTTC. Translating it yields CASSSRQGQYF.

This sequence joins TRBV28 and TRBJ1-6, with 8 bases matching TRBD1. CDR1 is MDHEN, CDR2 SYDVKM, per germline. This CDR3 has 14 residues. J was trimmed by 11 bases and V by 6 bases; bases with no gene match: 9. Written as DNA, the CDR3 is TGTGCCAGCAGCCCTCCAGGGGGCTCGGCACCCCTCCACTTT. It specifies CASSPPGGSAPLHF.

This clone turned up a few times. This chain connects TRBV27 to TRBJ2-4, with D possibly being TRBD2 (7 bases). V was shortened by 3 bases and J by 5 bases, with 14 bases between the two germline ends. CDR1 and CDR2 from the germline V gene are MNHEY and SMNVEV (reference sequence). The CDR3 has 15 amino acids. This chain's CDR3 is CASSFGGGPQNIQYF. The CDR3 DNA sequence: TGTGCCAGCAGTTTTGGGGGGGGGCCGCAAAACATTCAGTACTTC.

In this sample, this clone turned up once. The V gene is TRBV3-1 (or the pseudogene TRBV3-2), the J gene TRBJ2-3, with TRBD2 matching over 9 bases. CDR3 length: 14 residues. In germline, CDR1 is LGHDT, CDR2 YNNKEL (reference sequence). Unmatched junction bases numbered 5, after V lost 4 bases and J lost 6 bases. CDR3 region: CASSPRGGLDTQYF. The CDR3 DNA follows: TGTGCCAGCAGCCCGCGGGGGGGCCTGGATACGCAGTATTTT.

The V call is TRBV4-1, the J call TRBJ2-1; 9 bases map to TRBD2. Germline lookup yields CDR1 MGHRA and CDR2 YSYEKL. Trimming took 2 bases from V and 8 from J; bases not matched to a gene: 7. This CDR3 comprises 15 residues. The CDR3 protein is CASSQISGSGYEQFF. Written as DNA, the CDR3 is TGCGCCAGCAGCCAAATTAGCGGGAGTGGGTATGAGCAGTTCTTC.

This clone was picked up many times. CDR3 loop: CASSDSGRAYEQYF. For the CDR3, the DNA is TGTGCCAGCAGTGATAGCGGGAGGGCCTACGAGCAGTACTTC. This chain links TRBV6-1 with TRBJ2-7; 11 bases map to TRBD2. Per the germline V gene, CDR1 is MNHNS and CDR2 is SASEGT. J gave up 2 bases and V 3 bases, and 0 bases lay outside the gene matches. The CDR3 is 14 amino acids.

This clone occurred once. The chain uses TRBV6-6 and TRBJ2-3; 11 nucleotides agree with TRBD2. In germline, CDR1 is MNHNY, CDR2 SVGAGI (reference sequence). The V segment lost 6 bases and the J segment 2 bases; nucleotides outside the gene matches: 4. There are 15 residues in the CDR3. CDR3 amino acids: CASRRLAGITDTQYF. CDR3 nucleotide sequence: TGTGCCAGCAGGAGACTAGCGGGGATCACAGATACGCAGTATTTT.

This chain links TRBV7-9 with TRBJ2-1, with D hard to call. V shed 1 base and J shed 5 bases, with 15 bases lying between them. The CDR3 length is 16 residues. Per germline, CDR1 SEHNR and CDR2 FQNEAQ (reference sequence). The CDR3 sequence: CASSLVVHYKNNEQFF. The CDR3 DNA is TGTGCCAGCAGCTTAGTTGTCCACTACAAGAACAATGAGCAGTTCTTC.

The genes are TRBV7-9 and TRBJ2-1, with 7 nucleotides matching TRBD1. This CDR3 spans 18 amino acids. The V gene's germline CDR1 is SEHNR and CDR2 FQNEAQ (reference sequence). V dropped 1 base and J dropped 2; count of bases not matched to a gene: 11. The CDR3 protein is CASSLGFRSGGPYNEQFF. The DNA of the CDR3 is TGTGCCAGCAGCTTAGGATTTAGATCAGGGGGACCCTACAATGAGCAGTTCTTC.

As for this clone: The sample has other DNA sequences that encode this CDR3 too. The chain uses TRBV7-9 and TRBJ2-1; 7 bases match TRBD1. The J segment lost 7 bases and the V segment lost 3 bases, leaving 3 bases of the junction unmatched. Germline V gives CDR1 SEHNR, CDR2 FQNEAQ (reference sequence). CDR3 length: 13 amino acids. CDR3 loop: CASSLGQPNEQFF. The CDR3 coding sequence is TGTGCCAGCAGCTTGGGACAGCCTAATGAGCAGTTCTTC.

This clone was counted only a few times. V gene TRBV28 combines with J gene TRBJ1-2; D is possibly TRBD1 (6 bases). The CDR3 sequence is 17 residues long. V was trimmed by 2 bases and J by 4 bases, leaving 20 bases between them. Germline V gene sequence: CDR1 MDHEN, CDR2 SYDVKM. CDR3 sequence reads: CASSLTVVPDSRYGYTF. The CDR3, as DNA: TGTGCCAGCAGTTTAACGGTGGTCCCGGACAGTCGCTATGGCTACACCTTC.

The chain has TRBV15 and TRBJ2-7; the match to TRBD1 covers 7 bases. Germline CDR1 is LNHNV and CDR2 is YYDKDF (reference sequence). This CDR3 is 15 amino acids long. The trim removed 0 bases at V and 3 bases at J, leaving 5 bases unmatched. Here the CDR3 reads CATSRDRGQYYEQYF. CDR3 DNA sequence: TGTGCCACCAGCAGAGACAGGGGACAGTACTACGAGCAGTACTTC.